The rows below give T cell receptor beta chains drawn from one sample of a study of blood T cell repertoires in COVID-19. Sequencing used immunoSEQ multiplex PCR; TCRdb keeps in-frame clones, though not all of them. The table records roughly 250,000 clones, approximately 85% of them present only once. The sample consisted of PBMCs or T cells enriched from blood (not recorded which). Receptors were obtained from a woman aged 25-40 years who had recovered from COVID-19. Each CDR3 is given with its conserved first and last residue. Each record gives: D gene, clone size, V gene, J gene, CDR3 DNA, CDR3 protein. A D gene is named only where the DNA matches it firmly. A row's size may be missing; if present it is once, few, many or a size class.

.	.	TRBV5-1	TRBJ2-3	TGCGCCAGCAGCTTGGGCCCTACAGGGACAAGAAGCACAGATACGCAGTATTTT	CASSLGPTGTRSTDTQYF
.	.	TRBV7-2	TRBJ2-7	TGTGCCAGCAGCTCCGTTCTATTCCAACCCACTTACGAGCAGTACTTC	CASSSVLFQPTYEQYF
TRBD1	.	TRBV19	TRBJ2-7	TGTGCCAGTAGCCTCGGGACAGGGGAGGGAGGCGAGCAGTACTTC	CASSLGTGEGGEQYF
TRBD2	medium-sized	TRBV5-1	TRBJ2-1	TGCGCCAGCAGCTTGGCCGGAGGGACTAGCTACAATGAGCAGTTCTTC	CASSLAGGTSYNEQFF
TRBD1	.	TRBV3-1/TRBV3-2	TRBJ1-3	TGTGCCAGCAGCCTGGGACAGGGGGACACCATATATTTT	CASSLGQGDTIYF
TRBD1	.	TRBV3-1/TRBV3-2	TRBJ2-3	TGTGCCAGCAGCCGCAGGGGGCAAACAGATACGCAGTATTTT	CASSRRGQTDTQYF
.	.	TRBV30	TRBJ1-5	TGTGCCTGGAGTTGGAGTATGCATGGCAATCAGCCCCAGCATTTT	CAWSWSMHGNQPQHF
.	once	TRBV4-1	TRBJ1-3	TGCGCCAGCAGCTACAGATCGGGGGGACAAACTGGAAACACCATATATTTT	CASSYRSGGQTGNTIYF
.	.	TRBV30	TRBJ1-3	TGTGCCTGGAGTGAGGAGAGCTCTGGAAACACCATATATTTT	CAWSEESSGNTIYF
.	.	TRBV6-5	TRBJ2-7	TGTGCCAGCACCTCAGGGGGGGAGCAGTACTTC	CASTSGGEQYF
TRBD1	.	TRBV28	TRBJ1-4	TGTGCCAGCAGTTTTAGGGGGCTGGCTAATGAAAAACTGTTTTTT	CASSFRGLANEKLFF
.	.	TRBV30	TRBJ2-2	TGTGCCTGGAGTGCCCCAGGGCAAACCGGGGAGCTGTTTTTT	CAWSAPGQTGELFF
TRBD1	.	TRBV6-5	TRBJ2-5	TGTGCCAGCAGCACGACAGGGCACCAAGAGACCCAGTACTTC	CASSTTGHQETQYF
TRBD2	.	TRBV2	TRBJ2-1	TGTGCCAGCAGCAAGCGGGCGGGGGAATACAATGAGCAGTTCTTC	CASSKRAGEYNEQFF
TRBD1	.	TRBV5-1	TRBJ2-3	TGCGCCAGCAGCTTGGGACAGGGGGATACGCAGTATTTT	CASSLGQGDTQYF
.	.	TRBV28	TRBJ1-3	TGTGCCGCCAGCATAGGGGCCGGGGGAAACACCATATATTTT	CAASIGAGGNTIYF
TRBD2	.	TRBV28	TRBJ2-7	TGTGCCAGCAGTTATCGCGTGGGTGGCGGGAGGGATAACGAGCAGTACTTC	CASSYRVGGGRDNEQYF
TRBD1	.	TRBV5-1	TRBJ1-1	TGCGCCAGCAGCTTACCGGGACAGGAAGCTTTCTTT	CASSLPGQEAFF
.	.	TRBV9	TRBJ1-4	TGTGCCAGCAGCGTAGGGACTGCGAATGAAAAACTGTTTTTT	CASSVGTANEKLFF
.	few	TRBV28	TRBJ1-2	TGTGCCAGCAGTTACTCTCACCCCAGGCGGACTGAATTTAATGGCTACACCTTC	CASSYSHPRRTEFNGYTF
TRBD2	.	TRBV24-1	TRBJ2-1	TGTGCCACCAGTGACCGGCCGGGACTAGGAAACAATGAGCAGTTCTTC	CATSDRPGLGNNEQFF
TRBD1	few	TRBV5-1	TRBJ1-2	TGCGCCAGCAGCCCTGGTGGAGGGGACAGGGGGAAAAGGTATGGCTACACCTTC	CASSPGGGDRGKRYGYTF